This is a list of T cell receptor beta chains from one sample in a study of T cells after yellow fever vaccination. TCRdb called the 5' RACE reads again in MiXCR, with one record for every CDR3 protein. The table includes a few hundred thousand distinct CDR3 sequences, 9.5% to 13% detected once. The starting material was PBMCs, obtained on the day of the first yellow fever vaccination. The receptor set was obtained from a man between 18 and 29 years old who received the YFV17D yellow fever vaccine. The CDR3 runs from the conserved cysteine through the conserved F or W.

v_call: TRBV13
j_call: TRBJ1-5
cdr3_aa: CASSLGPSWPQHF

v_call: TRBV6-5
j_call: TRBJ2-7
cdr3_aa: CASSPYPRGTYEQYF

v_call: TRBV28
j_call: TRBJ2-2
cdr3_aa: CASNFSLKEAGLAANTGELFF

v_call: TRBV6-1
j_call: TRBJ2-7
cdr3_aa: CASSLGTGGTYEQYF

v_call: TRBV18
j_call: TRBJ2-5
cdr3_aa: CASSPWTGSETQYF

v_call: TRBV27
j_call: TRBJ2-3
cdr3_aa: CASSLGSYPTDTQYF

v_call: TRBV7-2
j_call: TRBJ2-1
cdr3_aa: CASSEDLGEQFF

v_call: TRBV19
j_call: TRBJ2-7
cdr3_aa: CASSADRLLLEQYF

v_call: TRBV6-2/TRBV6-3
j_call: TRBJ2-1
cdr3_aa: CATLAGGDEQFF

v_call: TRBV7-2
j_call: TRBJ2-7
cdr3_aa: CASSLAPSFGEQYF

v_call: TRBV15
j_call: TRBJ2-2
cdr3_aa: CATSNQLAGTGELFF

v_call: TRBV25-1
j_call: TRBJ1-2
cdr3_aa: CASRQGGGYTF

v_call: TRBV29-1
j_call: TRBJ2-7
cdr3_aa: CSVGLDSYSYEQYF

v_call: TRBV7-2
j_call: TRBJ1-6
cdr3_aa: CASSSRQGGDSPLHF

v_call: TRBV7-8
j_call: TRBJ2-1
cdr3_aa: CASSLVLAGGSHEQFF

v_call: TRBV7-2
j_call: TRBJ2-1
cdr3_aa: CASSLGRGTYNEQFF

v_call: TRBV6-5
j_call: TRBJ1-3
cdr3_aa: CASSYLGQGLGGNTIYF

v_call: TRBV4-2
j_call: TRBJ2-1
cdr3_aa: CASSHPGTGNNEQFF